This T cell receptor beta chain was recorded in a study of T cell repertoires in cytomegalovirus infection. Study-level information: A matching HLA type, together with CMV infection, was signaled by public TCR beta signatures.

Trimming pared 6 bases from V and 2 bases from J, leaving 12 bases between. Looked up from germline, CDR1 is MDHEN and CDR2 is SYDVKM. There are 14 residues in the CDR3. TCRdb reprocessed the reads via MiXCR and lists one record per CDR3 protein. The table records about 310,000 distinct CDR3 sequences, 17% of them present only once. This clonotype was counted a few times. Antigen: not known. Study outcomes and limitations: HLA-C-restricted CMV-specific TCR beta clonotypes were dominant in the ex vivo response. The cumulative frequency of public TCR beta families distinguished individuals who carried CMV together with the relevant HLA.

This chain joins TRBV28 and TRBJ2-3; TRBD1 is a possible D gene (6 bases). The sample was PBMCs. The TCR sequence derives from a human donor in good health (CMV status not recorded). Some clones in this sample may be carry-over from other donors' samples. The CDR3 DNA sequence: TGTGCCAGCAGCCCGGGACAAAACACAGATACGCAGTATTTT. Protein product: CASSPGQNTDTQYF.